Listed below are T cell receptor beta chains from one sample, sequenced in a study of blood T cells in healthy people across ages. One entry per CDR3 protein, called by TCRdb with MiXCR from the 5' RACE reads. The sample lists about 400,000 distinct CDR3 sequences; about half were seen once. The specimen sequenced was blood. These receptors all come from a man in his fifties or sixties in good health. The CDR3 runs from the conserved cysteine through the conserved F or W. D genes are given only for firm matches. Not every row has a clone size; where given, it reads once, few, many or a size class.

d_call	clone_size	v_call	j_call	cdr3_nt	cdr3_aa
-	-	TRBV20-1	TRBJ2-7	TGCAGTGCTAGAGATTTTTCCACTAGCTCCTACGAGCAGTACTTC	CSARDFSTSSYEQYF
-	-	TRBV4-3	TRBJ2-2	TGCGCCAGCAGCCAATCAACGGGCAGGGCTAACACCGGGGAGCTGTTTTTT	CASSQSTGRANTGELFF
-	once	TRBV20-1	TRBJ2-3	TGCAGTACCCTCTCTGGGGGCGGGACAGATACGCAGTATTTT	CSTLSGGGTDTQYF
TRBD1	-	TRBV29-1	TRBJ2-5	TGCAGCGGGGACAGGCTAGAGACCCAGTACTTC	CSGDRLETQYF
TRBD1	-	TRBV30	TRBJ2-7	TGTGCCGGGACAGTTCCCTACGAGCAGTACTTC	CAGTVPYEQYF
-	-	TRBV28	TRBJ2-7	TGTGCCTGGGGGCGACAGTCCTACGAGCAGTACTTC	CAWGRQSYEQYF
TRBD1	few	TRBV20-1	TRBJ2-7	TGCAGTGCTAGAGGGGACAGGGAGGACGAGCAGTACTTC	CSARGDREDEQYF
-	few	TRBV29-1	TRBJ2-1	TGCAGCGGGGCTAACAATGAGCAGTTCTTC	CSGANNEQFF
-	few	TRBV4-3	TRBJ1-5	TGCGCCAGCAGCCAAGTGAAGGGGGTGGGCCAGCCCCAGCATTTT	CASSQVKGVGQPQHF
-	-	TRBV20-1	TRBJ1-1	TGCAGTGCCTCCGACAGAAACCCTATTGAAGCTTTCTTT	CSASDRNPIEAFF
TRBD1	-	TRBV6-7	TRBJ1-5	TGTGCCAGCAGGAGCTCCGGGACAGTCGTTAGGAGCAATCAGCCCCAGCATTTT	CASRSSGTVVRSNQPQHF
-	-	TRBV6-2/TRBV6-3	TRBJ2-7	TGTGCCAGCACTACTAGGGACGGGCGCTACGAGCAGTACTTC	CASTTRDGRYEQYF
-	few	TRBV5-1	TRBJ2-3	TGCGCCAGCAGCTTGGAAGCAGCCACAGATACGCAGTATTTT	CASSLEAATDTQYF
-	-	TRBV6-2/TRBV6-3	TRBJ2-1	TGTGCCAGCCGATTATGGGGGCGGGATGATGTCAGGAATGAGCAGTTCTTC	CASRLWGRDDVRNEQFF
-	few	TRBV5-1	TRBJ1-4	TGCGCCAGCAGCTTGGGTGGGAAGAATGAAAAACTGTTTTTT	CASSLGGKNEKLFF
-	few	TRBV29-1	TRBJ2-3	TGCAGCGTTGATGGGGGAGATACGCAGTATTTT	CSVDGGDTQYF
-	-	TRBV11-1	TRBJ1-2	TGTGCCAGCAGCTTAGGACTTCGGCAGGACTATGGCTACACCTTC	CASSLGLRQDYGYTF
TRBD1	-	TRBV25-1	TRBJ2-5	TGTGCCAGCAGTCCACCTGGACAGGGCCAAGAGACCCAGTACTTC	CASSPPGQGQETQYF